These 10 T cell receptor beta chains originate from one sample sequenced in a study of blood T cell repertoires in COVID-19. The method was immunoSEQ multiplex PCR; TCRdb's version includes in-frame clones alone and lacks a portion of them. The data contain about 190,000 clones, about 82% of them seen just once; the ten biggest clones take up 4.5% to 7%. The sequencing sample was made of PBMCs or T cells enriched from blood (not recorded which). These receptors all stem from a man between 40 and 49 years old with acute COVID-19.

This chain connects TRBV18 to TRBJ2-2; D gene unclear. With 0 bases removed from V and 4 bases from J, the gap between germline ends came to 6 bases. The CDR3 loop spans 14 amino acids. In germline, CDR1 is KGHSH, CDR2 LQKENI. CDR3 region: CASSPPRPTGELFF. The CDR3 nucleotides are TGTGCCAGCTCACCACCGAGGCCCACCGGGGAGCTGTTTTTT.

The V call is TRBV18, the J call TRBJ1-1; the D gene is possibly TRBD1 (5 bases). V was shortened by 7 bases and J by 3 bases, with 12 bases between the two germline ends. The CDR3 extends over 13 amino acids. Germline-derived CDR1 and CDR2 are KGHSH and LQKENI. DNA of the CDR3: TGTGCCAGCTGTCTTCAGGGCGACACTGAAGCTTTCTTT. Translating it yields CASCLQGDTEAFF.

The chain has TRBV9 and TRBJ2-7, with 11 bases fitting TRBD1. Germline V gene lookup returns CDR1 SGDLS and CDR2 YYNGEE. This CDR3 contains 12 residues. V was pared by 7 bases and J by 4 bases, with 1 base of the junction left unmatched. CDR3 nucleotide sequence: TGTGCCAGCGGGACAGGGGGTTACGAGCAGTACTTC. Protein product: CASGTGGYEQYF.

This clone was detected only a few times. This chain links TRBV7-9 with TRBJ2-2, with 14 bases identical to TRBD2. The CDR3 covers 15 residues. The V gene end was trimmed by 7 bases and the J gene end by 7 bases; junction bases not matched to a gene: 5. Germline V CDR1 and CDR2: SEHNR, FQNEAQ (reference sequence). CDR3 bases: TGTGCCAGCACTGGGGGACTAGCGGGAGTCGGGGAGCTGTTTTTT. Translation gives CASTGGLAGVGELFF.

Written as DNA, the CDR3 is TGCAGCGTTGTAAGCCAGACAGGGGGCGCGCGGGAGCAGTACTTC. Translation: CSVVSQTGGAREQYF. This rearrangement joins TRBV29-1 to TRBJ2-7; 10 bases match TRBD1. Unmatched junction bases numbered 13, after V lost 4 bases and J lost 7 bases. CDR3 size: 15 residues. CDR1 is SQVTM and CDR2 is ANQGSEA in the germline V gene.

The CDR3 region is CASSQDRQNTEAFF. CDR3 DNA sequence: TGTGCCAGCAGCCAGGACAGACAGAACACTGAAGCTTTCTTT. The V gene is TRBV7-9, the J gene TRBJ1-1; tentative D call: TRBD1 (6 bases). This CDR3 contains 14 residues. Trimming took 5 bases from V and 1 from J, leaving 11 bases between them. Per germline, CDR1 SEHNR and CDR2 FQNEAQ (reference sequence).

This rearrangement joins TRBV27 to TRBJ1-6, with D perhaps matching TRBD1 (5 bases). The CDR3 is 16 residues long. The germline V gene encodes CDR1 MNHEY and CDR2 SMNVEV (reference sequence). Trimming removed 6 bases at V and 0 bases at J, with 12 bases between. The CDR3 loop is CASSRDSSSYNSPLHF. The DNA of the CDR3 is TGTGCCAGCAGCCGGGACTCGAGCTCCTATAATTCACCCCTCCACTTT.

The CDR3 nucleotides are TGTGCCAGTAGCCATTCAGGACTAGCGGGATCACATGAGCAGTTCTTC. Its translation is CASSHSGLAGSHEQFF. This chain joins TRBV19 and TRBJ2-1, with 12 nucleotides matching TRBD2. The CDR3 has 16 amino acids. Germline CDR1 and CDR2: LNHDA and SQIVND (reference sequence). J was trimmed by 8 bases and V by 6 bases; bases with no gene match: 11.

The V and J genes are TRBV9 and TRBJ1-1; no reliable D call. Deletions cut 0 bases from V and 1 base from J, with 7 bases between. The germline V gene has CDR1 SGDLS and CDR2 YYNGEE. The CDR3 sequence is 14 residues long. This CDR3 reads CASSVVPQNTEAFF. The CDR3 region has the DNA TGTGCCAGCAGCGTAGTGCCACAGAACACTGAAGCTTTCTTT.

This clone was seen ten or more times. This chain connects TRBV2 to TRBJ2-7, with 8 bases matching TRBD2. Germline CDR1 is SNHLY and CDR2 is FYNNEI. The CDR3 sequence is 16 residues long. The V segment lost 4 bases and the J segment 6 bases; nucleotides outside the gene matches: 14. CDR3 loop: CASSGTSGPSHGEQYF. CDR3 coding DNA: TGTGCCAGCAGTGGAACTAGCGGCCCCTCCCACGGCGAGCAGTACTTC.